This TCR beta chain was sequenced for a study of shared clonotypes between healthy human individuals. TCRdb's table, derived via immunoSEQ multiplex PCR, lists solely in-frame clones and lacks some. The repertoire holds under 300,000 clones, 60% to 80% seen once, with over 8.5% in the top ten. CDR3 length: 17 residues. V lost 4 bases and J lost 4; bases outside the gene matches: 5. Germline-derived CDR1 and CDR2 are ENHRY and SYGVKD. The chain recombines TRBV10-3 with TRBJ2-2; 14 bases agree with TRBD2. The TCR originated in a man younger than 40 in good health. The specimen sequenced was memory CD4+ T cells sorted from blood. Subset of the sample: CD45RA-negative fraction. CDR3 residues: CAISVGTSGSPTGELFF. For the CDR3, the DNA is TGTGCCATCAGTGTGGGGACTAGCGGGAGCCCCACCGGGGAGCTGTTTTTT.